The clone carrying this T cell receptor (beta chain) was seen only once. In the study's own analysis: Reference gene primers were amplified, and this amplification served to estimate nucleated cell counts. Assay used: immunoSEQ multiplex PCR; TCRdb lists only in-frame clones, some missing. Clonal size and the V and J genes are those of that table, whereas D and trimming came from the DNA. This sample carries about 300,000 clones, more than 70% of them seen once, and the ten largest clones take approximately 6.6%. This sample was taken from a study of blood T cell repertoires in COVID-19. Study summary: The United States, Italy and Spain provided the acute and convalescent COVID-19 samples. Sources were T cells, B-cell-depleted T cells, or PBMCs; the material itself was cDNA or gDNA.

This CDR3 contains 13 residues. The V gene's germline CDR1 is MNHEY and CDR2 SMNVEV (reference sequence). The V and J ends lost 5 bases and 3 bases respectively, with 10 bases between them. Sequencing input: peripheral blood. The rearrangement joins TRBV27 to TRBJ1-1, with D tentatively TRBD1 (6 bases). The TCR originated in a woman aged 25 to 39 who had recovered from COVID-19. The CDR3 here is CASSAYRDTEAFF. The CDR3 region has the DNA TGTGCCAGCAGTGCCTACAGGGACACTGAAGCTTTCTTT.